Each of the 11 T cell receptor beta chains below was sequenced from the same sample in a study of T cells expressing NK-cell markers. Each CDR3 protein gets one entry in TCRdb, which reprocessed the 5' RACE reads and gives no DNA. This table holds roughly 390,000 distinct CDR3 sequences. What was sequenced was blood T cells: a sorted CD56 or NKG2C T cell subset, CD4+ or CD8+ T cells, or bulk PBMC T cells (not recorded which). The source is a woman aged 45-60 years in good health.

This chain links TRBV4-1 with TRBJ2-3; the TRBD1 assignment by TCRdb is unverifiable without DNA. CDR1 MGHRA and CDR2 YSYEKL come from the germline V gene. The CDR3 totals 15 residues. CDR3 sequence: CASSQPRGSTDTQYF.

V and J are TRBV4-1 and TRBJ2-7; TCRdb returns TRBD1, unconfirmable since there is no DNA. The germline V gene has CDR1 MGHRA and CDR2 YSYEKL. CDR3 length: 15 residues. The CDR3 protein is CASSPLKGASYEQYF.

The rearrangement uses TRBV10-3 and TRBJ2-6; TCRdb designates TRBD1, a call that cannot be tested without DNA. The germline gives CDR1 ENHRY, CDR2 SYGVKD. CDR3 length: 15 residues. The CDR3 reads CAIGTGSSGANVLTF.

This chain joins TRBV6-7 and TRBJ2-7; absent DNA, TCRdb's TRBD2 call cannot be checked. TRBV6-7 is known as an ORF, though its function is uncertain. This CDR3 has 16 amino acids. Here the CDR3 reads CASSYPARDGGYEQYF.

The CDR3 loop reads CASSSTGLPSSSYNEQFF. V is TRBV5-1 and J is TRBJ2-1; with no DNA, the TCRdb D assignment of TRBD2 cannot be verified. From germline, CDR1 is SGHRS and CDR2 YFSETQ. This CDR3 spans 18 amino acids.

The chain is built from TRBV12-3 or TRBV12-4 and TRBJ2-5; as DNA is missing, the TRBD2 call by TCRdb cannot be tested. CDR3 length: 15 amino acids. CDR3 sequence: CASSPEAGQRETQYF.

The CDR3 here is CRGPGYDEAFF. This chain uses TRBV20-1 with TRBJ1-1; TCRdb gives TRBD1 as the D gene, but with no DNA this cannot be confirmed. The CDR3 covers 11 residues. The germline CDR1 and CDR2 sequences are DFQATT and SNEGSKA (reference sequence).

The rearrangement links TRBV2 to TRBJ2-7; TCRdb returns TRBD1, unconfirmable since there is no DNA. The CDR3 extends over 17 amino acids. Germline values: CDR1 SNHLY, CDR2 FYNNEI. CDR3 sequence reads: CASSEVSGGFPGYEQYF.

This chain connects TRBV4-2 to TRBJ1-5; TCRdb's D call, TRBD1, is unchecked because there is no DNA. The CDR3 extends over 18 amino acids. CDR1 is LGHNA, CDR2 YNFKEQ, per germline. The CDR3 protein is CASSPSMSLGYSNQPQHF.

The CDR3: CASSFRLLSLGSPLHF. This chain uses TRBV12-3 or TRBV12-4 with TRBJ1-6. The CDR3 is 16 amino acids.

The chain has TRBV11-2 and TRBJ2-2; the D call from TCRdb, TRBD1, cannot be confirmed without DNA. This CDR3 spans 19 amino acids. Germline V lookup: CDR1 SGHAT, CDR2 FQNNGV. The CDR3 spells CASSSVRGGQGGNTGELFF.